One sample yielded the 25 T cell receptor beta chains listed below, sequenced in a study of shared clonotypes between healthy human individuals. Naive-designated CD8 cells lacked CD45RO, were positively enriched for CCR7, and omitted terminally differentiated effector memory CD45RA+ cells. Data came from immunoSEQ multiplex PCR; TCRdb stores just in-frame clones and leaves some out. The profile covers hundreds of thousands of clones, with about 95% appearing a single time and over 0.1% taken by the ten largest. Sequenced input: naive CD8+ T cells sorted from blood. The receptors here all came from a woman aged 25-40 years in good health.

The rearrangement joins TRBV28 to TRBJ1-1, with 7 bases matching TRBD1. Germline CDR1 is MDHEN and CDR2 is SYDVKM. V was pared by 5 bases and J by 2 bases, with 11 bases of the junction left unmatched. The length of the CDR3 is 16 residues. This chain's CDR3 is CASSGPRGDSNTEAFF. DNA for the CDR3: TGTGCCAGCAGTGGACCCAGAGGGGACAGTAACACTGAAGCTTTCTTT.

The sample holds one count of this clone. This rearrangement joins TRBV5-5 to TRBJ2-2; a possible D gene is TRBD1 (6 bases). The CDR3 length is 15 residues. With 0 bases removed from V and 1 base from J, the gap between germline ends came to 7 bases. Germline V lookup: CDR1 SGHKS, CDR2 YYEKEE (reference sequence). CDR3: CASSLGQVNTGELFF. Written as DNA, the CDR3 is TGTGCCAGCAGCTTGGGACAGGTGAACACCGGGGAGCTGTTTTTT.

This chain connects TRBV27 to TRBJ2-7; a possible D gene is TRBD1 (6 bases). The CDR3 has 13 residues. V lost 3 bases to trimming and J lost 6 bases, with 12 bases between them. CDR1 is MNHEY and CDR2 is SMNVEV in the germline V gene (reference sequence). The CDR3 DNA reads as TGTGCCAGCAGTTTGCAACAGGGCGTCGAGCAGTACTTC. Translation gives CASSLQQGVEQYF.

The chain uses TRBV13 and TRBJ1-1; 11 nucleotides match TRBD1. The CDR3 covers 14 residues. Trimming at V came to 4 bases and at J to 5 bases, leaving 3 bases not matched to a gene. Germline CDR1 PRHDT, CDR2 FYEKMQ (reference sequence). For the CDR3, the DNA is TGTGCCAGCAGCTGGGGGACAGGGGGAACTGAAGCTTTCTTT. This codes for CASSWGTGGTEAFF.

The V and J genes are TRBV27 and TRBJ2-7, with 8 positions matching TRBD1. The CDR3 covers 16 residues. V lost 2 bases and J lost 3; bases outside the gene matches: 9. The germline V gene encodes CDR1 MNHEY and CDR2 SMNVEV (reference sequence). CDR3 sequence (DNA): TGTGCCAGCAGTTTAGTCGGGCAGGGGGCTCACTACGAGCAGTACTTC. The encoded protein is CASSLVGQGAHYEQYF.

The CDR3: CASSLAVADYEQYF. CDR3 sequence (DNA): TGCGCCAGCAGCTTGGCCGTCGCGGACTACGAGCAGTACTTC. The V call is TRBV5-1, the J call TRBJ2-7; D call uncertain. V gave up 0 bases and J gave up 3 bases, with 10 bases separating them. The CDR3 totals 14 residues. Per the germline V gene, CDR1 is SGHRS and CDR2 is YFSETQ.

This clone was seen once. The J gene is TRBJ2-7, the V gene TRBV28; D is undetermined. The ends were cut back, 3 bases at V and 9 bases at J, with 12 bases in the middle. This CDR3 has 12 amino acids. Germline assignment: CDR1 MDHEN and CDR2 SYDVKM. CDR3 DNA: TGTGCCAGCAGTTTCCCACCGGCAGGGCAGTACTTC. Its protein product is CASSFPPAGQYF.

This chain links TRBV28 with TRBJ2-7; D is perhaps TRBD2 (6 bases). The CDR3 is 11 amino acids. Germline V gene sequence: CDR1 MDHEN, CDR2 SYDVKM. V lost 8 bases and J lost 6, with 11 bases in between. CDR3: CASGSGPEQYF. The CDR3 DNA reads TGTGCCAGCGGTAGCGGTCCCGAGCAGTACTTC.

The rearrangement joins TRBV6-5 to TRBJ1-1; tentatively, D is TRBD1 (5 bases). V was cut by 7 bases and J by 3 bases, with 12 bases left in between. Germline loops: CDR1 MNHEY, CDR2 SVGAGI. The CDR3 runs to 13 residues. CDR3 protein: CASKVGAYTEAFF. The CDR3, as DNA: TGTGCCAGCAAAGTTGGGGCGTACACTGAAGCTTTCTTT.

This clone appeared once. This chain uses TRBV6-5 with TRBJ2-7; no reliable D call. Germline loops: CDR1 MNHEY, CDR2 SVGAGI. V lost 3 bases and J 7 bases, leaving 13 bases between the germline ends. The CDR3 sequence is 13 residues long. For the CDR3, the DNA is TGTGCCAGCAGTTATCATGTAAACGCGGAGCAGTACTTC. This encodes CASSYHVNAEQYF.

The chain is built from TRBV30 and TRBJ2-7; 8 nucleotides match TRBD1. Germline CDR1 reads GTSNPN; CDR2 reads SVGIG (reference sequence). The ends lost 4 bases at V and 3 bases at J; junction bases unmatched: 8. The CDR3 covers 14 residues. CDR3 residues: CAWTRTGTFYEQYF. The CDR3 DNA follows: TGTGCCTGGACCCGGACAGGGACTTTCTACGAGCAGTACTTC.

V gene TRBV28 combines with J gene TRBJ2-7; D might be TRBD1 or TRBD2, each matching 5 bases. CDR1 is MDHEN, CDR2 SYDVKM, per germline. The germline V and J ends were trimmed by 6 bases and 6 bases, with 24 bases remaining between them. The length of the CDR3 is 16 residues. The CDR3 DNA sequence: TGTGCCAGCAGCCCCCAGGGAGCGAAGTCACCTACCGAGCAGTACTTC. Amino acids: CASSPQGAKSPTEQYF.

Comments on this clone: The sample has other DNA sequences that encode this CDR3 too. V gene TRBV7-2 combines with J gene TRBJ2-1; 7 bases map to TRBD2. Trimming cost V 3 bases and J 4 bases; bases outside gene matches: 0. The CDR3 sequence is 13 residues long. CDR1 and CDR2 (germline): SGHTA, FQGNSA. CDR3 nucleotides: TGTGCCAGCAGCTTGGGACTATACAATGAGCAGTTCTTC. This translates into CASSLGLYNEQFF.

The V call is TRBV4-1, the J call TRBJ1-4, with TRBD1 identical over 8 bases. CDR1 and CDR2 (germline): MGHRA, YSYEKL. The V and J ends lost 3 bases and 4 bases, in that order; junction bases with no gene match: 13. The CDR3 extends over 18 amino acids. The CDR3 DNA reads TGCGCCAGCAGCCAGGGGTTACAGGGGGGCGGCGGTAATGAAAAACTGTTTTTT. It specifies CASSQGLQGGGGNEKLFF.

The V and J genes are TRBV19 and TRBJ2-5; no definite D call. This CDR3 has 13 amino acids. Germline lookup yields CDR1 LNHDA and CDR2 SQIVND (reference sequence). V lost 3 bases, J lost 3 bases, and 8 bases lay in between. The CDR3 DNA reads TGTGCCAGTAGTATTCACCTCGAAGAGACCCAGTACTTC. It encodes CASSIHLEETQYF.

The V call is TRBV28, the J call TRBJ1-5; no reliable D call. CDR3 length: 14 residues. The germline CDR1 and CDR2 sequences are MDHEN and SYDVKM. The V and J ends lost 3 bases and 6 bases respectively, with 12 bases between them. The DNA for the CDR3 is TGTGCCAGCAGTTTTAGGAGGGTTGGTCAGCCCCAGCATTTT. Translating it yields CASSFRRVGQPQHF.

This sequence joins TRBV7-2 and TRBJ2-2; D perhaps matches TRBD2 (6 bases). The CDR3 sequence is 15 residues long. From germline, CDR1 is SGHTA and CDR2 FQGNSA. V was trimmed by 0 bases and J by 4 bases, leaving 9 bases between them. CDR3: CASSLAGGPTGELFF. DNA for the CDR3: TGTGCCAGCAGCTTAGCGGGAGGTCCCACCGGGGAGCTGTTTTTT.

This clone was observed once. The chain combines TRBV27 with TRBJ2-1, with TRBD2 matching over 12 bases. The J segment lost 3 bases and the V segment lost 4 bases, leaving 10 bases of the junction unmatched. The CDR3 runs 18 residues. Germline CDR1 reads MNHEY; CDR2 reads SMNVEV (reference sequence). The CDR3: CASSSSGRAPAGYNEQFF. DNA of the CDR3: TGTGCCAGCAGTTCTAGCGGGAGGGCCCCAGCGGGCTACAATGAGCAGTTCTTC.

The genes are TRBV7-9 and TRBJ2-7; 7 bases are a match to TRBD1. The CDR3 loop spans 14 amino acids. V was clipped by 5 bases and J by 2 bases; unmatched bases: 6. Germline loops: CDR1 SEHNR, CDR2 FQNEAQ (reference sequence). The CDR3 bases are TGTGCCAGCAGCACTGACAGGGTCCCCTACGAGCAGTACTTC. Its protein is CASSTDRVPYEQYF.

This clone was observed a handful of times. The chain links TRBV27 to TRBJ2-7; D is unclear. This CDR3 comprises 13 residues. From germline, CDR1 is MNHEY and CDR2 SMNVEV (reference sequence). Trimming took off 3 bases at V and 0 bases at J, with 6 bases between the two ends. DNA of the CDR3: TGTGCCAGCAGTTTGCACATCTCCTACGAGCAGTACTTC. Amino acid sequence: CASSLHISYEQYF.

The J gene is TRBJ1-1, the V gene TRBV7-9, with TRBD1 matching 7 bases. The CDR3 covers 12 residues. The J segment lost 8 bases and the V segment lost 5 bases, leaving 5 bases of the junction unmatched. CDR1 and CDR2 (germline): SEHNR, FQNEAQ (reference sequence). This CDR3 reads CASSERGREAFF. The CDR3, as DNA: TGTGCCAGCAGCGAAAGGGGGCGGGAAGCTTTCTTT. The full variable domain, rest sourced from reference TRBV7-9 and TRBJ1-1, is DTGVSQNPRHKITKRGQNVTFRCDPISEHNRLYWYRQTLGQGPEFLTYFQNEAQLEKSRLLSDRFSAERPKGSFSTLEIQRTEQGDSAMYLCASSERGREAFFGQGTRLTVV.

This rearrangement joins TRBV11-3 to TRBJ1-4, with D maybe TRBD1 (5 bases). Trimming stripped 6 bases from V and 2 bases from J, with 28 bases between. Germline lookup yields CDR1 SGHNT and CDR2 YENEEA. CDR3 length: 20 residues. CDR3 DNA: TGTGCCAGCAGGCTCGCCGGGACCCTAGTGCGGCGGGCTACTAATGAAAAACTGTTTTTT. Its translation is CASRLAGTLVRRATNEKLFF.

The chain is built from TRBV9 and TRBJ2-1; D not resolved. The CDR3 is made up of 14 amino acids. Trimming removed 0 bases at V and 5 bases at J, with 9 bases between. Germline V gene data show CDR1 as SGDLS and CDR2 as YYNGEE. The chain's CDR3 is CASSVGDHHNEQFF. Here the CDR3 DNA reads TGTGCCAGCAGCGTAGGTGACCACCACAATGAGCAGTTCTTC.

V is TRBV5-6 and J is TRBJ2-7; D remains unclear. V lost 3 bases to trimming and J lost 7 bases, with 11 bases between them. CDR1 and CDR2 (germline): SGHDT, YYEEEE. CDR3 length: 12 amino acids. This CDR3 reads CASSSPPGEQYF. The CDR3 DNA reads as TGTGCCAGCAGCTCCCCGCCTGGGGAGCAGTACTTC.

The V gene is TRBV28, the J gene TRBJ2-7; 13 bases match TRBD2. CDR1 is MDHEN and CDR2 is SYDVKM in the germline V gene. There are 18 residues in the CDR3. After removal of 5 bases from V and 1 base from J, the junction contained 11 bases not matched to a gene. CDR3 DNA: TGTGCCAGCAGTCCTTTGGGACTAGCGGGACCGACATCCTACGAGCAGTACTTC. It codes for CASSPLGLAGPTSYEQYF. The full variable domain, in which reference TRBV28 and TRBJ2-7 provide the parts outside the CDR3, is DVKVTQSSRYLVKRTGEKVFLECVQDMDHENMFWYRQDPGLGLRLIYFSYDVKMKEKGDIPEGYSVSREKKERFSLILESASTNQTSMYLCASSPLGLAGPTSYEQYFGPGTRLTVT.